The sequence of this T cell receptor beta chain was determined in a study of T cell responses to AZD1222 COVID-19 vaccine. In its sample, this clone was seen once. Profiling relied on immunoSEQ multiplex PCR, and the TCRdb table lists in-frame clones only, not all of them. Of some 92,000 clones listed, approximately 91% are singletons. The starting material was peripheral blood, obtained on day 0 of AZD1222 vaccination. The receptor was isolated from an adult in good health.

CDR3 sequence (DNA): TGCAGCGTTGACGGCAGGGTTCGGAGCACTGAAGCTTTCTTT. Protein product: CSVDGRVRSTEAFF. The chain couples TRBV29-1 to TRBJ1-1; possibly TRBD1 for D (5 bases). CDR1 is SQVTM, CDR2 ANQGSEA, per germline. The V end lost 3 bases, the J end lost 4 bases, and 15 bases lay between the germline ends. The CDR3 is 14 amino acids.